The TCR beta chain under discussion was sequenced for a study of OX40 agonist ivuxolimab in advanced cancers. About the study: An agonistic anti-OX40 (CD134) antibody, ivuxolimab, was used to treat the patients.

With respect to this clone: As yet, its antigen is unknown.

Sampling of blood occurred at baseline, cycle 4 day 1, and cycle 7 day 1. General study points: No determination was made of the antigen specificity of the expanded peripheral T cells.

Germline CDR1 and CDR2: SSHAT and FNYEAQ (reference sequence). The CDR3 loop spans 13 amino acids. V was cut by 1 base and J by 5 bases, with 5 bases left in between. Sequencing was performed with immunoSEQ multiplex PCR; in TCRdb, only in-frame clones are kept and a portion is missing. The sample holds just under 60,000 clones; about 89% are singletons and the top ten take 3% to 4.5%. The rearrangement links TRBV7-7 to TRBJ2-2, with D uncertain. The TCR originated in an adult with an advanced solid tumor such as melanoma, head and neck, liver or kidney cancer. This sample comprised CD4+ or CD8+ T cells sorted from blood, obtained in a trial of the OX40 agonist ivuxolimab. CDR3 amino acids: CASSLGETGELFF. DNA for the CDR3: TGTGCCAGCAGCTTAGGAGAGACCGGGGAGCTGTTTTTT.